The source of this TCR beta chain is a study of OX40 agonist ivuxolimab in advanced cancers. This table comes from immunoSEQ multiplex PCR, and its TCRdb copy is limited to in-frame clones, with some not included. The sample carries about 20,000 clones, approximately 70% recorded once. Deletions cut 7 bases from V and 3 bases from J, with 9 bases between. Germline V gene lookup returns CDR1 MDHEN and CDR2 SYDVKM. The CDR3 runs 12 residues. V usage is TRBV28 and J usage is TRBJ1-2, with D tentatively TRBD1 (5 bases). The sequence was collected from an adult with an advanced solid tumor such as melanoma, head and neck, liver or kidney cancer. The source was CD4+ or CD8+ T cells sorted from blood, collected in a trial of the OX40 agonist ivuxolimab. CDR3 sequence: CASIGGYYGYTF. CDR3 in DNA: TGTGCCAGCATCGGGGGGTACTATGGCTACACCTTC.